These 17 T cell receptor beta chains were sequenced from one sample in a study of cytomegalovirus exposure and HLA in healthy donors. In the PCR, 60 Vbeta and 13 Jbeta primers were used. Produced via immunoSEQ multiplex PCR; TCRdb's table is partial and in-frame only. The sample consists of approximately 170,000 clones, approximately 71% of them appearing once. Input material: PBMCs. All receptors derive from a male donor in good health and CMV-seronegative.

This chain uses TRBV27 with TRBJ2-7; a possible D gene is TRBD1 (6 bases). The CDR3 consists of 14 residues. The germline gives CDR1 MNHEY, CDR2 SMNVEV (reference sequence). Trimming took 2 bases from V and 4 from J, leaving 12 bases between them. Here the CDR3 reads CASSLHRALYEQYF. The CDR3 DNA reads as TGTGCCAGCAGTTTACACAGGGCTCTTTACGAGCAGTACTTC.

The chain recombines TRBV2 with TRBJ1-4; possibly TRBD1 for D (6 bases). The CDR3 extends over 16 amino acids. Germline CDR1 SNHLY, CDR2 FYNNEI. Between the trimmed V and J ends, which lost 8 bases and 8 bases, there was a span of 24 bases. The CDR3 loop is CASWKSGGSLGEKLFF. The CDR3, as DNA: TGTGCCAGCTGGAAATCGGGGGGCAGCCTTGGCGAAAAACTGTTTTTT.

The chain joins TRBV27 to TRBJ2-3; 8 bases line up with TRBD2. Germline loops: CDR1 MNHEY, CDR2 SMNVEV (reference sequence). This CDR3 spans 13 amino acids. V shed 6 bases, J shed 11 bases, and the junction held 10 bases outside the gene matches. The CDR3 sequence: CASRAGGGRRQYF. CDR3 sequence (DNA): TGTGCCAGCAGAGCCGGGGGGGGCCGGAGGCAGTATTTT.

The chain is built from TRBV7-2 and TRBJ2-7, with 11 bases fitting TRBD2. With V trimmed by 4 bases and J by 0 bases, 11 bases remained unmatched. Germline V gives CDR1 SGHTA, CDR2 FQGNSA. CDR3 size: 18 residues. The CDR3 region is CASSYAPPGTSGSYEQYF. DNA of the CDR3: TGTGCCAGCAGCTACGCACCACCCGGGACTAGCGGCTCCTACGAGCAGTACTTC. The whole variable domain, filled in from reference TRBV7-2 and TRBJ2-7, reads GAGVSQSPSNKVTEKGKDVELRCDPISGHTALYWYRQSLGQGLEFLIYFQGNSAPDKSGLPSDRFSAERTGGSVSTLTIQRTQQEDSAVYLCASSYAPPGTSGSYEQYFGPGTRLTVT.

This clone was seen only a few times. Other DNA sequences within the sample encode an identical CDR3. J is TRBJ2-7 and V is TRBV5-1; perhaps TRBD2 as D (5 bases). The CDR3 is 14 amino acids. Germline lookup yields CDR1 SGHRS and CDR2 YFSETQ. The ends were cut back, 0 bases at V and 0 bases at J, with 7 bases in the middle. CDR3 bases: TGCGCCAGCAGCTTGGGTGGGAGCTCCTACGAGCAGTACTTC. Translating it yields CASSLGGSSYEQYF.

About this clone itself: The same CDR3 also results from other DNA sequences found in this sample. The rearrangement uses TRBV5-1 and TRBJ2-2; 8 bases are a match to TRBD1. The germline CDR1 and CDR2 sequences are SGHRS and YFSETQ. The CDR3 sequence is 14 residues long. With V trimmed by 8 bases and J by 0 bases, 3 bases remained unmatched. CDR3 residues: CASSDRANTGELFF. The DNA for the CDR3 is TGCGCCAGTTCGGACAGGGCGAACACCGGGGAGCTGTTTTTT.

The chain has TRBV11-1 and TRBJ1-2; perhaps TRBD1 as D (6 bases). Looked up from germline, CDR1 is SGHAT and CDR2 is FQDESV (reference sequence). The CDR3 has 13 amino acids. V was shortened by 5 bases and J by 8 bases, with 15 bases between the two germline ends. CDR3 DNA sequence: TGTGCCAGCAGCCAAACCGGGACAAGGGGCTACACCTTC. Translation: CASSQTGTRGYTF.

This chain links TRBV12-5 with TRBJ2-2; D remains unclear. The V gene's germline CDR1 is LGHNT and CDR2 FRNRAP. Trimming removed 0 bases at V and 1 base at J, with 9 bases between. The CDR3 loop spans 16 amino acids. This CDR3 is CASGLVRLMNTGELFF. The DNA for the CDR3 is TGTGCTAGTGGTTTGGTACGGTTAATGAACACCGGGGAGCTGTTTTTT.

This chain connects TRBV28 to TRBJ2-1, with 14 bases aligning to TRBD2. The CDR3 spans 16 residues. CDR1 is MDHEN and CDR2 is SYDVKM in the germline V gene. V was clipped by 6 bases and J by 4 bases; unmatched bases: 5. The DNA of the CDR3 is TGTGCCAGCAGGGGGACTAGCGGGAGATTTTACAATGAGCAGTTCTTC. Residues: CASRGTSGRFYNEQFF.

The V gene is TRBV6-5, the J gene TRBJ1-2, with 9 positions matching TRBD1. V was pared by 5 bases and J by 8 bases, with 6 bases of the junction left unmatched. The CDR3 spans 13 residues. CDR1 is MNHEY, CDR2 SVGAGI, per germline. This CDR3 is CASSQQGAGGYTF. Here the CDR3 DNA reads TGTGCCAGCAGTCAACAGGGGGCTGGAGGCTACACCTTC.

The chain has TRBV5-4 and TRBJ2-1, with a weak D call TRBD2 (5 bases). There are 16 residues in the CDR3. Germline lookup yields CDR1 SGHNT and CDR2 YYREEE (reference sequence). Trimming stripped 1 base from V and 0 bases from J, with 11 bases between. This CDR3 is CASSLRKAVSYNEQFF. The CDR3 region has the DNA TGTGCCAGCAGCTTGAGGAAAGCGGTCTCCTACAATGAGCAGTTCTTC.

This clone was counted only a few times. The V gene is TRBV5-1, the J gene TRBJ2-2; 7 nucleotides match TRBD2. The germline V gene has CDR1 SGHRS and CDR2 YFSETQ. The CDR3 length is 16 residues. V dropped 4 bases and J dropped 6; count of bases not matched to a gene: 12. CDR3 sequence reads: CASSRTTGGKAGELFF. For the CDR3, the DNA is TGCGCCAGCAGCCGTACCACGGGGGGTAAGGCCGGGGAGCTGTTTTTT. The entire variable domain, with the rest obtained from reference TRBV5-1 and TRBJ2-2, is as follows: KAGVTQTPRYLIKTRGQQVTLSCSPISGHRSVSWYQQTPGQGLQFLFEYFSETQRNKGNFPGRFSGRQFSNSRSEMNVSTLELGDSALYLCASSRTTGGKAGELFFGEGSRLTVL.

This chain connects TRBV7-9 to TRBJ2-2, with a tentative D call TRBD1 (6 bases). V shed 4 bases and J shed 4 bases, with 16 bases lying between them. The CDR3 sequence is 16 residues long. The germline CDR1 and CDR2 sequences are SEHNR and FQNEAQ (reference sequence). The DNA of the CDR3 is TGTGCCAGCAGCTCCCCCCAGGGGAGTTTCACCGGGGAGCTGTTTTTT. Its translation: CASSSPQGSFTGELFF.

The chain uses TRBV27 and TRBJ1-2; no firm D call. V dropped 8 bases and J dropped 4 bases, with 14 bases sitting between them. Germline V gene sequence: CDR1 MNHEY, CDR2 SMNVEV (reference sequence). The CDR3 contains 13 residues. This CDR3 reads CASGPRVGYGYTF. DNA of the CDR3: TGTGCCAGCGGTCCCCGAGTTGGCTATGGCTACACCTTC.

In its sample, this clone was seen once. This chain joins TRBV5-4 and TRBJ1-6; D is unclear. The CDR3 has 13 amino acids. Germline loops: CDR1 SGHNT, CDR2 YYREEE (reference sequence). The V and J ends lost 1 base and 10 bases respectively, with 9 bases between them. CDR3 bases: TGTGCCAGCAGCTTGATGGAGGGATCACCCCTCCACTTT. It encodes CASSLMEGSPLHF.

The genes are TRBV11-2 and TRBJ1-2; D is perhaps TRBD1 (5 bases). V lost 5 bases and J 0 bases, leaving 19 bases between the germline ends. This CDR3 comprises 17 residues. Germline CDR1 and CDR2: SGHAT and FQNNGV. The CDR3 spells CASSAGRVGLANYGYTF. The CDR3 bases are TGTGCCAGCAGCGCAGGCAGGGTGGGATTAGCTAACTATGGCTACACCTTC.

This chain uses TRBV10-3 with TRBJ2-5; TRBD2 aligns across 16 bases. Germline CDR1 is ENHRY and CDR2 is SYGVKD. The junction had 7 bases not matched to a gene; V was cut back by 4 bases and J by 5 bases. The CDR3 loop spans 17 amino acids. As DNA, the CDR3 is TGTGCCATCAGTGGGGGACTAGCGGGAGGGAAACGCGAGACCCAGTACTTC. It codes for CAISGGLAGGKRETQYF.